This TCR beta chain was captured by sequencing in a study of shared clonotypes between healthy human individuals. The repertoire was sequenced with immunoSEQ multiplex PCR; TCRdb's copy has only in-frame clones and lacks some. The sample lists 1,100,000 or so clones, approximately 78% occurring once. This CDR3 region has 16 residues. The germline CDR1 and CDR2 sequences are SGHNT and YYREEE (reference sequence). The J segment lost 3 bases and the V segment lost 4 bases, leaving 5 bases of the junction unmatched. Input material: memory CD4+ T cells from PBMCs. Subset: CD45RA-negative fraction. The chain is built from TRBV5-4 and TRBJ2-2, with 11 bases matching TRBD2. The origin of this receptor is a man between 18 and 35 years old in good health. Some clones in this sample may be carry-over from other donors' samples. The CDR3 loop reads CASSTRLAGYTGELFF. As DNA, the CDR3 is TGTGCCAGCAGCACGAGACTAGCGGGATACACCGGGGAGCTGTTTTTT.